These 6 T cell receptor beta chains were sequenced from one sample in a study of neoadjuvant anti-PD-1 for oral cavity cancer. Profiled with immunoSEQ multiplex PCR; TCRdb holds only in-frame clones, not every one. The repertoire has just over 14,000 clones, just over 70% of them found once; the top ten carry about 3%. Sample: PBMCs, taken before nivolumab (anti-PD-1) treatment. The receptors derive from a person between 35 and 79 years old with oral cavity squamous cell carcinoma.

This chain links TRBV29-1 with TRBJ2-5; possibly TRBD1 for D (5 bases). CDR1 is SQVTM and CDR2 is ANQGSEA in the germline V gene. This CDR3 region has 13 residues. Trimming removed 7 bases at V and 4 bases at J, with 16 bases between. CDR3 protein: CSAKGVDGETQYF. For the CDR3, the DNA is TGCAGCGCTAAAGGGGTCGACGGAGAGACCCAGTACTTC.

This chain's CDR3 is CASSELWGRLGTDTQYF. As DNA, the CDR3 is TGTGCCAGCAGTGAACTTTGGGGGAGGCTCGGCACAGATACGCAGTATTTT. The chain couples TRBV6-1 to TRBJ2-3; TRBD2 might be the D (6 bases). This CDR3 comprises 17 residues. Trimming cost V 2 bases and J 1 base, with 16 bases left between them. Germline V lookup: CDR1 MNHNS, CDR2 SASEGT.

Relative to its sample, this clone is medium-sized (0.01 to 0.1%). V is TRBV7-9 and J is TRBJ2-2; 14 nucleotides line up with TRBD2. Germline CDR1 SEHNR, CDR2 FQNEAQ (reference sequence). This CDR3 spans 18 amino acids. The V segment lost 6 bases and the J segment 4 bases; nucleotides outside the gene matches: 10. CDR3 coding DNA: TGTGCCAGCAGGGAACCGGGACTAGCGGGGGAGCTCACCGGGGAGCTGTTTTTT. As protein: CASREPGLAGELTGELFF.

V usage is TRBV9 and J usage is TRBJ2-2; D gene ambiguous. Trimming removed 6 bases at V and 3 bases at J, with 12 bases between. The CDR3 has 14 amino acids. The germline V gene encodes CDR1 SGDLS and CDR2 YYNGEE. CDR3 DNA sequence: TGTGCCAGCAAAATTCAGGACGACACCGGGGAGCTGTTTTTT. The encoded protein is CASKIQDDTGELFF.

The chain has TRBV10-2 and TRBJ2-2, with D tentatively TRBD2 (5 bases). With 6 bases removed from V and 3 bases from J, the gap between germline ends came to 8 bases. This CDR3 is built from 13 residues. Per the germline V gene, CDR1 is WSHSY and CDR2 is SAAADI. The CDR3 spells CASRGDYTGELFF. In DNA form, the CDR3 reads TGCGCCAGCAGGGGAGACTACACCGGGGAGCTGTTTTTT.

The chain has TRBV27 and TRBJ1-2; 9 nucleotides match TRBD1. CDR1 is MNHEY and CDR2 is SMNVEV in the germline V gene (reference sequence). The CDR3 is made up of 17 amino acids. The J segment lost 4 bases and the V segment lost 1 base, leaving 10 bases of the junction unmatched. CDR3 sequence reads: CASSLWSPGQGSYGYTF. The CDR3 DNA sequence: TGTGCCAGCAGTTTATGGAGCCCGGGACAGGGAAGCTATGGCTACACCTTC.